What follows are 28 T cell receptor beta chains derived from one specimen sequenced in a study of T cell changes during pregnancy in multiple sclerosis. Only in-frame clones appear in the TCRdb table, and some are missing; sequencing was by immunoSEQ multiplex PCR. The sample holds over 45,000 clones, around 90% seen once. Sequences were derived from CD4+ T cells from peripheral blood mononuclear cells, sampled in the first trimester of pregnancy. Receptors originate from a female donor with multiple sclerosis, enrolled in a pregnancy study.

The rearrangement uses TRBV6-1 and TRBJ2-1; D might be TRBD1 (5 bases). CDR1 MNHNS and CDR2 SASEGT come from the germline V gene. V dropped 4 bases and J dropped 4 bases, with 11 bases sitting between them. This CDR3 spans 14 amino acids. The CDR3 spells CASSVIGAYNEQFF. The CDR3 DNA is TGTGCCAGCAGTGTTATAGGGGCGTACAATGAGCAGTTCTTC.

This clone was seen only once. This sequence joins TRBV6-5 and TRBJ1-3, with TRBD1 as a possible D gene (6 bases). Germline V gene sequence: CDR1 MNHEY, CDR2 SVGAGI. Trimming took 0 bases from V and 4 from J, leaving 13 bases between them. CDR3 length: 16 residues. The CDR3 reads CASSYSITGRGNTIYF. The CDR3 region has the DNA TGTGCCAGCAGTTACTCGATTACAGGGCGGGGAAACACCATATATTTT.

V and J are TRBV18 and TRBJ1-5; the D gene is possibly TRBD1 (5 bases). The CDR3 consists of 15 residues. Germline lookup yields CDR1 KGHSH and CDR2 LQKENI. Deletions cut 3 bases from V and 2 bases from J, with 11 bases between. CDR3 in amino acids: CASSPQGYGNQPQHF. The CDR3, as DNA: TGTGCCAGCTCACCTCAGGGATACGGCAATCAGCCCCAGCATTTT. Full variable domain (missing parts from reference TRBV18 and TRBJ1-5): NAGVMQNPRHLVRRRGQEARLRCSPMKGHSHVYWYRQLPEEGLKFMVYLQKENIIDESGMPKERFSAEFPKEGPSILRIQQVVRGDSAAYFCASSPQGYGNQPQHFGDGTRLSIL.

The genes are TRBV18 and TRBJ2-7; D may be TRBD1 (6 bases). The CDR3 spans 13 residues. The germline V gene encodes CDR1 KGHSH and CDR2 LQKENI. V was shortened by 2 bases and J by 3 bases, with 8 bases between the two germline ends. This CDR3 reads CASSPVGGYEQYF. CDR3 coding DNA: TGTGCCAGCTCACCAGTAGGGGGCTACGAGCAGTACTTC.

V gene TRBV5-6 combines with J gene TRBJ2-1; possible D gene TRBD2, 6 bases. Germline V gives CDR1 SGHDT, CDR2 YYEEEE. This CDR3 is built from 16 residues. V lost 1 base and J lost 0, with 11 bases in between. CDR3 DNA sequence: TGTGCCAGCAGCTTGAAGGGGACTGGCTCCTACAATGAGCAGTTCTTC. Amino acids: CASSLKGTGSYNEQFF.

A single count supports this clone. The genes are TRBV15 and TRBJ2-7, with TRBD1 matching over 10 bases. The CDR3 has 16 residues. Germline CDR1 is LNHNV and CDR2 is YYDKDF (reference sequence). V gave up 1 base and J gave up 5 bases; unmatched junction bases: 8. The CDR3 sequence is CATSRGTGGILNEQYF. CDR3 nucleotides: TGTGCCACCAGCAGAGGGACAGGGGGTATTCTGAACGAGCAGTACTTC.

The chain uses TRBV20-1 and TRBJ2-2; D remains unclear. Germline V gene sequence: CDR1 DFQATT, CDR2 SNEGSKA (reference sequence). The CDR3 has 11 amino acids. Trimming removed 3 bases from V and 5 bases from J, with 4 bases in between. The chain's CDR3 is CSASRTGELFF. In DNA, the CDR3 is TGCAGTGCTAGTCGGACCGGGGAGCTGTTTTTT.

This sequence joins TRBV5-6 and TRBJ1-3; D unresolved. In germline, CDR1 is SGHDT, CDR2 YYEEEE. The CDR3 contains 14 residues. V lost 0 bases to trimming and J lost 0 bases, with 4 bases between them. The CDR3 DNA reads TGTGCCAGCAGCTTGGAGCACTCTGGAAACACCATATATTTT. Translation: CASSLEHSGNTIYF.

This chain uses TRBV7-3 with TRBJ2-3; D gene ambiguous. Trimming shortened V by 4 bases and J by 1 base, and 15 bases separated the two germline ends. This CDR3 region has 16 residues. Germline CDR1 is SGHTA and CDR2 is FQGTGA. The CDR3 spells CASSSNPGSGTDTQYF. The CDR3 nucleotides read TGTGCCAGCAGCTCGAATCCGGGTTCCGGCACAGATACGCAGTATTTT.

The rearrangement links TRBV11-3 to TRBJ2-7; D possibly corresponds to TRBD2 (5 bases). The CDR3 runs to 16 residues. Germline CDR1 and CDR2: SGHNT and YENEEA. The V and J ends lost 0 bases and 7 bases respectively, with 19 bases between them. CDR3 region: CASSLDLAYPGREQYF. The CDR3 nucleotides read TGTGCCAGCAGCTTAGATCTGGCGTACCCGGGGAGAGAGCAGTACTTC.

CDR3 sequence reads: CASSYLRERVGAFF. CDR3 DNA sequence: TGTGCCAGCAGTTACCTCCGGGAGAGGGTGGGCGCTTTCTTT. This chain joins TRBV6-5 and TRBJ1-1, with D unresolved. Trimming pared 2 bases from V and 11 bases from J, leaving 18 bases between. CDR3 length: 14 residues. CDR1 is MNHEY and CDR2 is SVGAGI in the germline V gene.

The V and J genes are TRBV18 and TRBJ2-5; D possibly corresponds to TRBD1 (5 bases). The V gene lost 3 bases and the J gene lost 2 bases, with 7 bases spanning the gap. This CDR3 is built from 13 residues. Per germline, CDR1 KGHSH and CDR2 LQKENI. The CDR3 loop is CASSPTAQETQYF. CDR3 in DNA: TGTGCCAGCTCACCGACAGCACAAGAGACCCAGTACTTC.

This clone was counted once. V and J are TRBV11-3 and TRBJ2-1, with 12 bases that match TRBD1. CDR1 is SGHNT and CDR2 is YENEEA in the germline V gene. The CDR3 runs to 18 residues. V lost 8 bases and J lost 3; bases outside the gene matches: 14. This chain's CDR3 is CASQPGQGAGSDYNEQFF. The CDR3 DNA sequence: TGTGCCAGCCAACCGGGACAGGGGGCCGGTTCGGACTACAATGAGCAGTTCTTC.

This clone was counted between two and nine times. The chain is built from TRBV2 and TRBJ2-7; TRBD2 aligns across 12 bases. The CDR3 is 15 amino acids. V shed 7 bases, J shed 4 bases, and the junction held 8 bases outside the gene matches. Per germline, CDR1 SNHLY and CDR2 FYNNEI. CDR3: CASILWTSGKYEQYF. The CDR3 DNA follows: TGTGCCAGCATCCTATGGACTAGCGGGAAATACGAGCAGTACTTC.

The chain is built from TRBV9 and TRBJ1-2, with 8 bases that match TRBD1. The ends lost 0 bases at V and 7 bases at J; junction bases unmatched: 5. The CDR3 consists of 14 residues. Germline CDR1 is SGDLS and CDR2 is YYNGEE. The CDR3 sequence: CASSVAGGSFGYTF. As DNA, the CDR3 is TGTGCCAGCAGCGTAGCAGGGGGCTCTTTTGGCTACACCTTC.

The chain combines TRBV5-5 with TRBJ2-5; D gene unclear. With 0 bases removed from V and 5 bases from J, the gap between germline ends came to 8 bases. Germline V gene sequence: CDR1 SGHKS, CDR2 YYEKEE (reference sequence). The CDR3 has 13 residues. CDR3 DNA sequence: TGTGCCAGCAGCTTGGTGTCTCGTGAGACCCAGTACTTC. Its translation is CASSLVSRETQYF.

The J gene is TRBJ2-7, the V gene TRBV2, with unresolved D. V was cut by 5 bases and J by 3 bases, with 11 bases left in between. This CDR3 has 13 residues. The germline V gene encodes CDR1 SNHLY and CDR2 FYNNEI. The CDR3 here is CASSTQAYYEQYF. CDR3 sequence (DNA): TGTGCCAGCAGTACTCAGGCTTACTACGAGCAGTACTTC.

J is TRBJ1-5 and V is TRBV2, with TRBD1 matching 8 bases. The CDR3 consists of 15 residues. Germline V CDR1 and CDR2: SNHLY, FYNNEI. With V trimmed by 4 bases and J by 5 bases, 7 bases remained unmatched. This CDR3 is CASSASSRGHQPQHF. The CDR3 nucleotides read TGTGCCAGCAGTGCCTCTAGCAGGGGGCATCAGCCCCAGCATTTT.

The gene calls are TRBV19 and TRBJ1-5, with a possible D match to TRBD1 (5 bases). The V end lost 8 bases, the J end lost 6 bases, and 8 bases lay between the germline ends. Per germline, CDR1 LNHDA and CDR2 SQIVND (reference sequence). The CDR3 is 11 amino acids. The chain's CDR3 is CASGGFQPQHF. CDR3 bases: TGTGCCAGTGGGGGGTTTCAGCCCCAGCATTTT.

The rearrangement links TRBV5-1 to TRBJ2-2, with D possibly matching TRBD1 (7 bases). Germline CDR1 reads SGHRS; CDR2 reads YFSETQ. Trimming took off 7 bases at V and 0 bases at J, with 22 bases between the two ends. There are 18 residues in the CDR3. Written as DNA, the CDR3 is TGCGCCAGCGGGGGGAAGGGGGCCCCTACTTCGAACACCGGGGAGCTGTTTTTT. Protein: CASGGKGAPTSNTGELFF.

This rearrangement joins TRBV7-3 to TRBJ1-3; 8 bases line up with TRBD1. The CDR3 is made up of 15 amino acids. Germline-derived CDR1 and CDR2 are SGHTA and FQGTGA. Trimming cost V 4 bases and J 3 bases; bases outside gene matches: 5. CDR3 region: CASSYGTGRGNTIYF. CDR3 coding DNA: TGTGCCAGCAGCTACGGGACAGGACGTGGAAACACCATATATTTT.

This chain uses TRBV11-3 with TRBJ2-1; TRBD1 matches 10 bases. The CDR3 is made up of 15 amino acids. Germline V gives CDR1 SGHNT, CDR2 YENEEA. J gave up 6 bases and V 5 bases, and 7 bases lay outside the gene matches. For the CDR3, the DNA is TGTGCCAGCAGCCCTCCGGGACAGGGGTTCAATGAGCAGTTCTTC. This gives the protein CASSPPGQGFNEQFF.

V usage is TRBV2 and J usage is TRBJ2-3; 12 nucleotides match TRBD2. The CDR3 spans 17 residues. Per germline, CDR1 SNHLY and CDR2 FYNNEI. Trimming at V came to 4 bases and at J to 0 bases, leaving 5 bases not matched to a gene. As DNA, the CDR3 is TGTGCCAGCAGTGCTACTAGCGGGAGGCTAAGCACAGATACGCAGTATTTT. It encodes CASSATSGRLSTDTQYF.

By its share, this clone is medium-sized (0.01 to 0.1%). The chain combines TRBV5-1 with TRBJ1-2, with 9 nucleotides matching TRBD1. The length of the CDR3 is 15 residues. J was trimmed by 4 bases and V by 0 bases; bases with no gene match: 4. CDR1 is SGHRS, CDR2 YFSETQ, per germline. CDR3 coding DNA: TGCGCCAGCAGCTTGGTGGGACAGGGCTCCTATGGCTACACCTTC. Amino acids: CASSLVGQGSYGYTF. Together with reference TRBV5-1 and TRBJ1-2, the CDR3 gives the full variable domain: KAGVTQTPRYLIKTRGQQVTLSCSPISGHRSVSWYQQTPGQGLQFLFEYFSETQRNKGNFPGRFSGRQFSNSRSEMNVSTLELGDSALYLCASSLVGQGSYGYTFGSGTRLTVV.

This clone turned up a few times. The chain is built from TRBV30 and TRBJ1-4, with TRBD1 matching over 8 bases. V shed 3 bases and J 6 bases; nucleotides not matched to a gene: 9. There are 15 residues in the CDR3. Per the germline V gene, CDR1 is GTSNPN and CDR2 is SVGIG (reference sequence). The CDR3 protein is CAWSSQAGGHEKLFF. The CDR3, as DNA: TGTGCCTGGAGCAGCCAGGCAGGGGGCCATGAAAAACTGTTTTTT.

The chain has TRBV27 and TRBJ2-2; 8 bases are a match to TRBD2. This CDR3 has 15 amino acids. Per the germline V gene, CDR1 is MNHEY and CDR2 is SMNVEV (reference sequence). The V segment lost 6 bases and the J segment 5 bases; nucleotides outside the gene matches: 8. The CDR3 sequence is CASSPRGGWTGELFF. DNA of the CDR3: TGTGCCAGCAGCCCTCGGGGGGGATGGACCGGGGAGCTGTTTTTT.

J is TRBJ1-6 and V is TRBV7-8; 7 bases map to TRBD1. CDR3 length: 17 amino acids. CDR1 and CDR2 from the germline V gene are SGHVS and FQNEAQ. Unmatched junction bases numbered 7, after V lost 1 base and J lost 4 bases. This chain's CDR3 is CASSLGGGAGYNSPLHF. CDR3 DNA: TGTGCCAGCAGCTTAGGAGGGGGCGCAGGGTATAATTCACCCCTCCACTTT.

The V call is TRBV2, the J call TRBJ1-2; 7 bases are shared with TRBD1. With V trimmed by 6 bases and J by 0 bases, 4 bases remained unmatched. CDR3 length equals 14 residues. CDR1 is SNHLY and CDR2 is FYNNEI in the germline V gene. CDR3 protein: CASRQGRTNYGYTF. CDR3 nucleotides: TGTGCCAGCAGACAGGGGCGAACTAACTATGGCTACACCTTC.